A selection of T cell receptor beta chains follows, all from one sample in a study of T cell repertoires in cytomegalovirus infection. TCRdb re-called the reads with MiXCR, one entry per CDR3 protein. The sample records about 400,000 distinct CDR3 sequences, around 18% being singletons. Sequences were obtained from PBMCs. These receptors all stem from a human donor in good health (CMV status not recorded). Some clones in this sample may be carry-over from other donors' samples. Each CDR3 is given without its conserved first and last residue.

cdr3_aa v_call
ATSKERSSYEQY TRBV15
ASGSSVYEQY TRBV5-1
ASSLAVSTEAF TRBV7-2
ASILTPLETQY TRBV2
ASAGGIHEKLF TRBV25-1
ASSWGGSSYEQY TRBV7-2
SALGRNEQF TRBV20-1
ASTLGTLYNEQF TRBV19
ASSLNRAF TRBV7-9
ASSSTNDGPQY TRBV7-6
ASSILGAEAF TRBV19
ASSVQGNGYT TRBV10-2
ASSQEAAVNTEAF TRBV4-3
ASSLTNSYEQY TRBV7-6
ASSLARSGSSMGQY TRBV7-8
ASERDSPGAF TRBV2
ATGEGMSNQPQH TRBV24-1
ASSARDRNTGELF TRBV19
ASSQDIAGGANEQF TRBV4-2
ASSLRHEQY TRBV18
ASSYSSPAEQY TRBV6-2/TRBV6-3
ASSLGDHGRTDTQY TRBV5-4
ASSPGQGGQPQH TRBV7-2
ASSRFVLGTNEKLF TRBV18
ASSLARLAGGNEQF TRBV7-2